The 14 T cell receptor beta chains listed next were all sequenced from one sample in a study of CD8+ T cells in alopecia areata. This sample's treatment: oral pan-JAK inhibitor, 5-10 mg twice daily. Researchers gathered lesional scalp punch biopsies and peripheral blood from patients with alopecia areata. Extracted RNA was reverse transcribed, and the resulting cDNA served as sequencing template. Sequenced by immunoSEQ multiplex PCR; TCRdb stores in-frame clones only, minus some. This table has 4,000 to 5,500 clones, less than 95% appearing once. The source material was skin, sampled at week 4, from a patient treated with tofacitinib. These receptors were obtained from a human donor with alopecia areata.

The rearrangement uses TRBV4-3 and TRBJ2-5, with 11 bases identical to TRBD2. CDR1 and CDR2 from the germline V gene are LGHNA and YSLEER. The CDR3 runs 15 residues. V lost 4 bases to trimming and J lost 5 bases; unmatched junction nucleotides: 6. This CDR3 reads CASSPGLADKETQYF. The CDR3 DNA follows: TGCGCCAGCAGCCCGGGACTAGCGGATAAGGAGACCCAGTACTTC.

The chain carries TRBV18 and TRBJ2-1; tentatively, D is TRBD1 or TRBD2 (5 bases each). CDR3 size: 15 residues. Trimming pared 3 bases from V and 9 bases from J, leaving 18 bases between. Germline V lookup: CDR1 KGHSH, CDR2 LQKENI. The DNA of the CDR3 is TGTGCCAGCTCACCGCGGGCAGGGTTGGTTAGTGAGCAGTTCTTC. Its translation: CASSPRAGLVSEQFF. The full variable domain, completed using reference TRBV18 and TRBJ2-1, is NAGVMQNPRHLVRRRGQEARLRCSPMKGHSHVYWYRQLPEEGLKFMVYLQKENIIDESGMPKERFSAEFPKEGPSILRIQQVVRGDSAAYFCASSPRAGLVSEQFFGPGTRLTVL.

There are a few counts of this clone. V and J are TRBV5-1 and TRBJ1-2; D possibly corresponds to TRBD1 (5 bases). Germline assignment: CDR1 SGHRS and CDR2 YFSETQ. Trimming removed 0 bases from V and 6 bases from J, with 9 bases in between. CDR3 size: 13 residues. The chain's CDR3 is CASSLGSRDGYTF. The CDR3 DNA is TGCGCCAGCAGCTTGGGTTCCAGGGATGGCTACACCTTC. Together with reference TRBV5-1 and TRBJ1-2, the CDR3 gives the full variable domain: KAGVTQTPRYLIKTRGQQVTLSCSPISGHRSVSWYQQTPGQGLQFLFEYFSETQRNKGNFPGRFSGRQFSNSRSEMNVSTLELGDSALYLCASSLGSRDGYTFGSGTRLTVV.

The rearrangement uses TRBV7-8 and TRBJ2-2; 7 positions agree with TRBD1. CDR1 and CDR2 (germline): SGHVS, FQNEAQ. Unmatched junction bases numbered 5, after V lost 0 bases and J lost 4 bases. There are 16 residues in the CDR3. CDR3 bases: TGTGCCAGCAGCTTAGCCCCGACAGGGAGCACCGGGGAGCTGTTTTTT. Translation: CASSLAPTGSTGELFF.

This clone was seen only once. V is TRBV6-1 and J is TRBJ2-3; the D gene is possibly TRBD2 (6 bases). Trimming stripped 5 bases from V and 6 bases from J, with 12 bases between. From germline, CDR1 is MNHNS and CDR2 SASEGT. The CDR3 extends over 13 amino acids. CDR3: CASSQGAGDTQYF. Here the CDR3 DNA reads TGTGCCAGCAGTCAGGGCGCGGGGGATACGCAGTATTTT.

The rearrangement joins TRBV6-6 to TRBJ2-7; 9 nucleotides match TRBD1. Losses at the gene ends were 2 bases for V and 5 bases for J; bases not matched to a gene: 7. CDR3 length: 15 residues. Germline V gene lookup returns CDR1 MNHNY and CDR2 SVGAGI (reference sequence). Here the CDR3 reads CASSYPGTGRNEQYF. DNA of the CDR3: TGTGCCAGCAGTTACCCCGGGACAGGGAGGAACGAGCAGTACTTC.

The chain combines TRBV7-2 with TRBJ1-1; a possible D gene is TRBD1 (6 bases). From germline, CDR1 is SGHTA and CDR2 FQGNSA. The CDR3 is made up of 15 amino acids. Trimming left V 2 bases short and J 3 bases short, with 13 bases between. The CDR3: CASSLNRVVDTEAFF. The CDR3 bases are TGTGCCAGCAGCTTAAACAGGGTCGTCGACACTGAAGCTTTCTTT. Full variable domain (missing parts from reference TRBV7-2 and TRBJ1-1): GAGVSQSPSNKVTEKGKDVELRCDPISGHTALYWYRQSLGQGLEFLIYFQGNSAPDKSGLPSDRFSAERTGGSVSTLTIQRTQQEDSAVYLCASSLNRVVDTEAFFGQGTRLTVV.

This clone was counted a few times. This chain links TRBV27 with TRBJ1-4, with TRBD1 matching over 7 bases. Germline V gene sequence: CDR1 MNHEY, CDR2 SMNVEV (reference sequence). V lost 7 bases and J lost 5; bases outside the gene matches: 7. The CDR3 covers 14 residues. The CDR3 DNA reads as TGTGCCAGCAAAACGGGACAGCAAAATGAAAAACTGTTTTTT. Translated: CASKTGQQNEKLFF. Full variable domain (missing parts from reference TRBV27 and TRBJ1-4): EAQVTQNPRYLITVTGKKLTVTCSQNMNHEYMSWYRQDPGLGLRQIYYSMNVEVTDKGDVPEGYKVSRKEKRNFPLILESPSPNQTSLYFCASKTGQQNEKLFFGSGTQLSVL.

This sequence joins TRBV29-1 and TRBJ2-3; D gene uncertain. With 7 bases removed from V and 1 base from J, the gap between germline ends came to 6 bases. The CDR3 is 11 amino acids. CDR1 is SQVTM and CDR2 is ANQGSEA in the germline V gene. The CDR3 DNA reads as TGCAGCGCCGGAGGCACAGATACGCAGTATTTT. Translated, it gives CSAGGTDTQYF.

CDR3: CASSVRGPTDTQYF. The CDR3 coding sequence is TGCGCCAGCAGCGTAAGAGGCCCCACAGATACGCAGTATTTT. V is TRBV5-1 and J is TRBJ2-3; D uncertain. V was clipped by 4 bases and J by 2 bases, with 11 bases between them. CDR1 is SGHRS and CDR2 is YFSETQ in the germline V gene. The CDR3 is 14 amino acids.

The V and J genes are TRBV20-1 and TRBJ2-3; unclear D gene. CDR1 is DFQATT and CDR2 is SNEGSKA in the germline V gene (reference sequence). The CDR3 runs 10 residues. Trimming took 5 bases from V and 2 from J, leaving 2 bases between them. CDR3 sequence reads: CSAATDTQYF. CDR3 DNA sequence: TGCAGTGCTGCCACAGATACGCAGTATTTT.

The V call is TRBV6-1, the J call TRBJ2-7; D ambiguous. V lost 3 bases, J lost 5 bases, and 14 bases lay in between. The CDR3 is made up of 14 amino acids. From germline, CDR1 is MNHNS and CDR2 SASEGT. The CDR3 nucleotides are TGTGCCAGCAGTGATGGGCAGTTTCGGAACGAGCAGTACTTC. Its translation: CASSDGQFRNEQYF.

As concerns this clone: This sample also contains other DNA sequences that code for the same CDR3. V gene TRBV7-2 combines with J gene TRBJ1-5, with 8 bases lining up with TRBD1. The length of the CDR3 is 14 residues. Germline trimming cut 6 bases from V and 4 bases from J; bases unmatched to any gene: 5. CDR1 and CDR2 (germline): SGHTA, FQGNSA. CDR3 in amino acids: CASSLDRGNQPQHF. The CDR3 nucleotides are TGTGCCAGCAGTCTAGACAGGGGAAATCAGCCCCAGCATTTT. Drawing the rest from reference TRBV7-2 and TRBJ1-5, the complete variable domain is GAGVSQSPSNKVTEKGKDVELRCDPISGHTALYWYRQSLGQGLEFLIYFQGNSAPDKSGLPSDRFSAERTGGSVSTLTIQRTQQEDSAVYLCASSLDRGNQPQHFGDGTRLSIL.

The count of this clone is one. The chain uses TRBV6-5 and TRBJ2-2, with D uncertain. CDR1 and CDR2 (germline): MNHEY, SVGAGI. There are 14 residues in the CDR3. V lost 0 bases to trimming and J lost 13 bases, with 15 bases between them. The CDR3 is CASSYSKAPRRLFF. The CDR3 bases are TGTGCCAGCAGTTACTCGAAGGCCCCTCGAAGGCTGTTTTTT.